The rows below give T cell receptor beta chains drawn from one sample of a study of identical twins' blood T cells. Via MiXCR, TCRdb re-called the 5' RACE reads, giving one row per CDR3 protein. The profile shows 350,000 to 400,000 distinct CDR3 sequences, 28% of them singletons. Sequenced material: PBMCs. All receptors come from a woman aged 18-55 years in good health. Both conserved end residues are part of each CDR3. A D gene is named only where the DNA matches it firmly. Clone sizes are given selectively: once, few, many, or a class where the clone is expanded.

D gene: TRBD1
clone size: few
V gene: TRBV29-1
J gene: TRBJ1-1
CDR3 DNA: TGCAGCGTTGGGGTTCAGGGGCGCGGACAGGGTCTTTGGTTTAGCACTGAAGCTTTCTTT
CDR3 protein: CSVGVQGRGQGLWFSTEAFF

D gene: .
clone size: few
V gene: TRBV20-1
J gene: TRBJ1-1
CDR3 DNA: TGCAGTGCTAGAGCGACACTTGGGGGGAACACTGAAGCTTTCTTT
CDR3 protein: CSARATLGGNTEAFF

D gene: .
clone size: few
V gene: TRBV6-5
J gene: TRBJ1-2
CDR3 DNA: TGTGCCAGCAGTTTCACCGGACTGTCTGGCTACACCTTC
CDR3 protein: CASSFTGLSGYTF

D gene: .
clone size: .
V gene: TRBV20-1
J gene: TRBJ2-7
CDR3 DNA: TGCAGTGCTGCCGGGCCCGGAGACTACGAGCAGTACTTC
CDR3 protein: CSAAGPGDYEQYF

D gene: .
clone size: few
V gene: TRBV11-1
J gene: TRBJ2-7
CDR3 DNA: TGTGCCAGCAGCTTAGAAGTGGACACGGAGCAGTACTTC
CDR3 protein: CASSLEVDTEQYF

D gene: TRBD1
clone size: many
V gene: TRBV6-5
J gene: TRBJ1-1
CDR3 DNA: TGTGCCAGCAGTTTTAGGGGGCACACTGAAGCTTTCTTT
CDR3 protein: CASSFRGHTEAFF

D gene: TRBD2
clone size: .
V gene: TRBV25-1
J gene: TRBJ2-5
CDR3 DNA: TGTGCCAGCAGGACTAGCGGAGAGACCCAGTACTTC
CDR3 protein: CASRTSGETQYF

D gene: .
clone size: .
V gene: TRBV7-8
J gene: TRBJ1-5
CDR3 DNA: TGTGCCAGCAGCTTAGGTAGGACATCCTATCAGCCCCAGCATTTT
CDR3 protein: CASSLGRTSYQPQHF

D gene: .
clone size: many
V gene: TRBV5-6
J gene: TRBJ2-3
CDR3 DNA: TGTGCCAGCAGCTTAACAGGGAGGACAGATACGCAGTATTTT
CDR3 protein: CASSLTGRTDTQYF

D gene: TRBD1
clone size: .
V gene: TRBV5-1
J gene: TRBJ1-2
CDR3 DNA: TGCGCCAGCAGCTCGCGGACAGGGGCCTTTCCTTGGGGCTACACCTTC
CDR3 protein: CASSSRTGAFPWGYTF

D gene: .
clone size: many
V gene: TRBV12-5
J gene: TRBJ2-7
CDR3 DNA: TGTGCTAGTGGTTTGACCTACGAGCAGTACTTC
CDR3 protein: CASGLTYEQYF

D gene: TRBD1
clone size: many
V gene: TRBV20-1
J gene: TRBJ2-7
CDR3 DNA: TGCAGTGCGCTTGGACAGGGGTCCCACGAGCAGTACTTC
CDR3 protein: CSALGQGSHEQYF

D gene: TRBD1
clone size: .
V gene: TRBV12-3/TRBV12-4
J gene: TRBJ1-1
CDR3 DNA: TGTGCCAGCAGCCCGGGACAGGGGACCTACACTGAAGCTTTCTTT
CDR3 protein: CASSPGQGTYTEAFF

D gene: TRBD1
clone size: many
V gene: TRBV6-5
J gene: TRBJ1-1
CDR3 DNA: TGTGCCAGCAGCCCAGGGAACAGGGGGCGATACACTGAAGCTTTCTTT
CDR3 protein: CASSPGNRGRYTEAFF

D gene: .
clone size: .
V gene: TRBV7-9
J gene: TRBJ1-1
CDR3 DNA: TGTGCCAGCAGCGATCTGGGCCTGTTGAACACTGAAGCTTTCTTT
CDR3 protein: CASSDLGLLNTEAFF

D gene: .
clone size: many
V gene: TRBV27
J gene: TRBJ2-3
CDR3 DNA: TGTGCCAGCAGTTTACTCCCGAGTGGGTTTTATACGCAGTATTTT
CDR3 protein: CASSLLPSGFYTQYF

D gene: .
clone size: .
V gene: TRBV19
J gene: TRBJ1-4
CDR3 DNA: TGTGCCAGTAATGAGGGCGCGAGAAAACTGTTTTTT
CDR3 protein: CASNEGARKLFF

D gene: .
clone size: .
V gene: TRBV28
J gene: TRBJ2-2
CDR3 DNA: TGTGCCAGCAGGCCACAGGGATCGAACACCGGGGAGCTGTTTTTT
CDR3 protein: CASRPQGSNTGELFF

D gene: TRBD2
clone size: few
V gene: TRBV20-1
J gene: TRBJ2-1
CDR3 DNA: TGCAGTGCTCGGACTAGCGGGGGATTAAATGAGCAGTTCTTC
CDR3 protein: CSARTSGGLNEQFF

D gene: .
clone size: once
V gene: TRBV2
J gene: TRBJ2-1
CDR3 DNA: TGTGCCAGTAAGCGCGATGGGGATGAGCAGTTCTTC
CDR3 protein: CASKRDGDEQFF

D gene: .
clone size: few
V gene: TRBV7-6
J gene: TRBJ1-1
CDR3 DNA: TGTGCCAGCAGCTTAGCAACGTTCACTGAAGCTTTCTTT
CDR3 protein: CASSLATFTEAFF

D gene: TRBD1
clone size: .
V gene: TRBV11-3
J gene: TRBJ2-3
CDR3 DNA: TGTGCCAACAGCTTAACAACCCCCTTCGACAGGGAGGATACGCAGTATTTT
CDR3 protein: CANSLTTPFDREDTQYF

D gene: .
clone size: .
V gene: TRBV5-1
J gene: TRBJ2-5
CDR3 DNA: TGCGCCAGCAGCTTCCTAGGGGGAGAGACCCAGTACTTC
CDR3 protein: CASSFLGGETQYF

D gene: .
clone size: .
V gene: TRBV11-2
J gene: TRBJ1-5
CDR3 DNA: TGTGCCAGCAGCTCCGCTGGATTTCGTTCCAATCAGCCCCAGCATTTT
CDR3 protein: CASSSAGFRSNQPQHF

D gene: TRBD1
clone size: .
V gene: TRBV20-1
J gene: TRBJ1-1
CDR3 DNA: TGCAGTGCCAATCGGGACAGGATGAACACTGAAGCTTTCTTT
CDR3 protein: CSANRDRMNTEAFF

D gene: .
clone size: few
V gene: TRBV29-1
J gene: TRBJ2-1
CDR3 DNA: TGCAGCGTTGACGGGAGCTCCTACAATGAGCAGTTCTTC
CDR3 protein: CSVDGSSYNEQFF

D gene: TRBD1
clone size: .
V gene: TRBV3-1
J gene: TRBJ1-1
CDR3 DNA: TGTGCCAGCAGCCAAGAGGGCAGGGGGTACACTGAAGCTTTCTTT
CDR3 protein: CASSQEGRGYTEAFF

D gene: .
clone size: many
V gene: TRBV7-6
J gene: TRBJ1-1
CDR3 DNA: TGTGCCAGCAGCTTATGGTCTCCCACTGAAGCTTTCTTT
CDR3 protein: CASSLWSPTEAFF

D gene: .
clone size: few
V gene: TRBV6-5
J gene: TRBJ1-2
CDR3 DNA: TGTGCCAGCAAAATACTAGGGGCTAACTATGGCTACACCTTC
CDR3 protein: CASKILGANYGYTF

D gene: .
clone size: many
V gene: TRBV9
J gene: TRBJ1-2
CDR3 DNA: TGTGCCAGCAGCGCCCTAACCCTGGGTGGCTACACCTTC
CDR3 protein: CASSALTLGGYTF

D gene: .
clone size: .
V gene: TRBV30
J gene: TRBJ2-5
CDR3 DNA: TGTGCCTGGAGTGTACTCGCGGAGACCCAGTACTTC
CDR3 protein: CAWSVLAETQYF

D gene: TRBD2
clone size: .
V gene: TRBV20-1
J gene: TRBJ2-7
CDR3 DNA: TGCAGTGCCCCTAAGCAGCGGGGGGGCTCCTACGAGCAGTACTTC
CDR3 protein: CSAPKQRGGSYEQYF

D gene: .
clone size: once
V gene: TRBV12-3/TRBV12-4
J gene: TRBJ2-5
CDR3 DNA: TGTGCCAGCAGTTTGAGTGACTGGATAGAGACCCAGTACTTC
CDR3 protein: CASSLSDWIETQYF

D gene: TRBD1
clone size: .
V gene: TRBV13
J gene: TRBJ1-4
CDR3 DNA: TGTGTCAGGGGGAATGAAAAACTGTTTTTT
CDR3 protein: CVRGNEKLFF

D gene: .
clone size: few
V gene: TRBV6-6
J gene: TRBJ1-1
CDR3 DNA: TGTGCCAGCAGTTACGATAAGTCGGCAGTGGGGAACACTGAAGCTTTCTTT
CDR3 protein: CASSYDKSAVGNTEAFF

D gene: .
clone size: few
V gene: TRBV6-6
J gene: TRBJ1-2
CDR3 DNA: TGTGCCAGCAGTTACTCGGGCCATCCCTATGGCTACACCTTC
CDR3 protein: CASSYSGHPYGYTF

D gene: .
clone size: .
V gene: TRBV28
J gene: TRBJ1-1
CDR3 DNA: TGTGCCAGCAGTTTTCGGAGGACTGCGGGCACTGAAGCTTTCTTT
CDR3 protein: CASSFRRTAGTEAFF

D gene: .
clone size: few
V gene: TRBV29-1
J gene: TRBJ2-3
CDR3 DNA: TGCAGCGTTGGGGTTGGGGGCACAGATACGCAGTATTTT
CDR3 protein: CSVGVGGTDTQYF

D gene: TRBD1
clone size: few
V gene: TRBV5-1
J gene: TRBJ1-3
CDR3 DNA: TGCGCCAGCAGCTCCCAGACAGGGGGAAACACCATATATTTT
CDR3 protein: CASSSQTGGNTIYF

D gene: .
clone size: .
V gene: TRBV12-3/TRBV12-4
J gene: TRBJ1-1
CDR3 DNA: TGTGCCAGCAGAACACTAGTGAGTGAAGCTTTCTTT
CDR3 protein: CASRTLVSEAFF

D gene: .
clone size: many
V gene: TRBV5-1
J gene: TRBJ1-1
CDR3 DNA: TGCGCCAGCAGCTTGGAGGCCTCCTCGACGGCTGAAGCTTTCTTT
CDR3 protein: CASSLEASSTAEAFF

D gene: TRBD2
clone size: many
V gene: TRBV7-9
J gene: TRBJ2-1
CDR3 DNA: TGTGCCAGCAGTCTCAGTTTAGCGGGAGGGACCTACAATGAGCAGTTCTTC
CDR3 protein: CASSLSLAGGTYNEQFF

D gene: TRBD2
clone size: .
V gene: TRBV7-2
J gene: TRBJ2-1
CDR3 DNA: TGTGCCAGCAGCTTAACGGGAGGCGGGGGGAATGAGCAGTTCTTC
CDR3 protein: CASSLTGGGGNEQFF

D gene: .
clone size: .
V gene: TRBV20-1
J gene: TRBJ2-3
CDR3 DNA: TGCAGTGCTCCTACGGCGACTAGTCTAGGTTCAGATACGCAGTATTTT
CDR3 protein: CSAPTATSLGSDTQYF

D gene: .
clone size: few
V gene: TRBV7-9
J gene: TRBJ2-4
CDR3 DNA: TGTGCCAGCAGCTTAGGGGGGGGCTACAACATTCAGTACTTC
CDR3 protein: CASSLGGGYNIQYF

D gene: TRBD2
clone size: .
V gene: TRBV5-1
J gene: TRBJ2-3
CDR3 DNA: TGCGCCAGCACATCGCTAGCGGGCACAGATACGCAGTATTTT
CDR3 protein: CASTSLAGTDTQYF

D gene: TRBD1
clone size: .
V gene: TRBV12-5
J gene: TRBJ1-1
CDR3 DNA: TGTGCTAGTGGTCGGGCTACCCAGGGGGCAATCAACACTGAAGCTTTCTTT
CDR3 protein: CASGRATQGAINTEAFF

D gene: .
clone size: .
V gene: TRBV11-2
J gene: TRBJ2-2
CDR3 DNA: TGTGCCAGCGGGGACCGGGTCTCCACCGGGGAGCTGTTTTTT
CDR3 protein: CASGDRVSTGELFF

D gene: .
clone size: few
V gene: TRBV12-3/TRBV12-4
J gene: TRBJ1-4
CDR3 DNA: TGTGCCAGCGGCCCCGCCCGAGGCCTTAATGAAAAACTGTTTTTT
CDR3 protein: CASGPARGLNEKLFF

D gene: .
clone size: once
V gene: TRBV6-4
J gene: TRBJ1-6
CDR3 DNA: TGTGCTAGCAGCCGGGACGGAGGTAATTCACCCCTCCACTTT
CDR3 protein: CASSRDGGNSPLHF

D gene: .
clone size: .
V gene: TRBV19
J gene: TRBJ1-6
CDR3 DNA: TGTGCCAGTAGTTCCACCCCCGGGGGTTCGGATTCACCCCTCCACTTT
CDR3 protein: CASSSTPGGSDSPLHF